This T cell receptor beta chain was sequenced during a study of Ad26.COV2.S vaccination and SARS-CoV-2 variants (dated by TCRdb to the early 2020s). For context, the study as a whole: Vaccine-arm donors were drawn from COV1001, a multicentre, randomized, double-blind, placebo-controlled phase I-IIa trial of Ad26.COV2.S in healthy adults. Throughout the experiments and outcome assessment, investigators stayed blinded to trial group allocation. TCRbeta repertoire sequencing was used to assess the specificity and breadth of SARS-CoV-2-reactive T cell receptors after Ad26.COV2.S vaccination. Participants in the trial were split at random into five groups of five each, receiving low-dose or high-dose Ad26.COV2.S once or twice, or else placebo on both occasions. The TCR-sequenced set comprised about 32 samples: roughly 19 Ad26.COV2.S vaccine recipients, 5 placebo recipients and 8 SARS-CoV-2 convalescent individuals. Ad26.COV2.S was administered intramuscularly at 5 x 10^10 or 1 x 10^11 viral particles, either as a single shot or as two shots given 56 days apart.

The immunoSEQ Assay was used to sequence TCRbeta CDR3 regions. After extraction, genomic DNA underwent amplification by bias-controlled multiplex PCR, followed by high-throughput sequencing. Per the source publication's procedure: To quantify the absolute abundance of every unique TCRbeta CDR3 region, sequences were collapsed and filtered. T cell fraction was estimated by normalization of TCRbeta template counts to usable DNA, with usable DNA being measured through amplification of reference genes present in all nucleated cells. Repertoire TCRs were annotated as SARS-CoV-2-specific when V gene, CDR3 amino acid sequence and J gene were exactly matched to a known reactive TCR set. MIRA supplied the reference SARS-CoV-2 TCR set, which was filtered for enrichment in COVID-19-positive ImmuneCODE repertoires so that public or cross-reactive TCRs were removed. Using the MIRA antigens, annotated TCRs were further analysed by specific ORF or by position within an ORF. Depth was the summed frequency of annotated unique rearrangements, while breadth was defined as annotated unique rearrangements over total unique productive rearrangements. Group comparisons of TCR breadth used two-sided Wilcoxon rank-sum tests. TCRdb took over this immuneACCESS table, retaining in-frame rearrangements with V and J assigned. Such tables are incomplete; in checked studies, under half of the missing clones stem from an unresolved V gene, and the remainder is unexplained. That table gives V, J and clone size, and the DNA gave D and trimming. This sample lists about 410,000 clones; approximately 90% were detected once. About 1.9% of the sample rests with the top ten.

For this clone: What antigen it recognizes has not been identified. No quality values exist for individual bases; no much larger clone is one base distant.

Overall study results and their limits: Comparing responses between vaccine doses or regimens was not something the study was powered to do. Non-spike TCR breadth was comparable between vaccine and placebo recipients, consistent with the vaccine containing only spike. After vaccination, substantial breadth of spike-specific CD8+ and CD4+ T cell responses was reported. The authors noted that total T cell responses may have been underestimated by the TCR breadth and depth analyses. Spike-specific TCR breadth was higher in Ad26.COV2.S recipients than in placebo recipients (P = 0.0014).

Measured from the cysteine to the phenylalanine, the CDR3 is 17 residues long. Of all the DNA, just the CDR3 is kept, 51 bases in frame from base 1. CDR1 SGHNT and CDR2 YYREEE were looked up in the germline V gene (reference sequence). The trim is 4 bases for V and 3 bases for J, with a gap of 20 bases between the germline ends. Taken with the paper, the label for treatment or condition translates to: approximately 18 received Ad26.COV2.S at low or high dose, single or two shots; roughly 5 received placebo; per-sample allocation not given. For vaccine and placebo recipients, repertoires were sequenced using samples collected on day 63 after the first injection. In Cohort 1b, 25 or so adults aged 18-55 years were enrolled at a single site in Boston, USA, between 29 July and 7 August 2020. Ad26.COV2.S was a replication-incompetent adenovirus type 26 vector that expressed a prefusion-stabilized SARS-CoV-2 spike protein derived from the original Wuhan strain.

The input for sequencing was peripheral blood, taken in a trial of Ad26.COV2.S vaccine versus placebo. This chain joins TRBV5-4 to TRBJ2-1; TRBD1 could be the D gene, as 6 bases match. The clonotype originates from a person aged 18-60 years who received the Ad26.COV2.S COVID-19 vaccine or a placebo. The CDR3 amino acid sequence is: CASSVGQPPIVYNEQFF. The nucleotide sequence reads TGTGCCAGCAGCGTTGGACAGCCCCCGATCGTCTACAATGAGCAGTTCTTC.